This T cell receptor (beta chain) was captured in a study of identical twins. All of the donors were Caucasians in good health. This CDR3 region has 13 residues. The V end was cut by 7 bases, the J end by 3 bases, with 11 bases between. Germline V gene lookup returns CDR1 SNHLY and CDR2 FYNNEI. The sample holds many counts of this clonotype. Its matching antigen is unknown. TCRdb re-called the 5' RACE reads with MiXCR, one entry per CDR3 protein. The sample shows approximately 150,000 distinct CDR3 sequences, roughly 3.3% of them seen only once. Study-wide results and caveats: Alpha sequences out of frame and shared by twins had excess low generation probability.

The sequencing sample was made of memory T cells sorted from blood. This TCR derives from a man aged 18 to 29 in good health. J is TRBJ2-3 and V is TRBV2; the D gene is possibly TRBD2 (6 bases). Written as DNA, the CDR3 is TGTGCCAGCAAGCGGGCCGGGACAGATACGCAGTATTTT. It yields the protein CASKRAGTDTQYF.